This T cell receptor (beta chain) came from a study of CD8 T cells in Susac syndrome. Random hexamers served to reverse transcribe roughly 0.45 to 1 ug RNA. Across 54 Vbeta and 13 Jbeta, TCR beta CDR3 was amplified with immunoSEQ multiplex PCR. TCRdb processed the immunoSEQ multiplex PCR reads anew with MiXCR; each CDR3 protein has one entry. Among approximately 65,000 distinct CDR3 sequences listed, around nine tenths were seen once. Germline CDR1 and CDR2: MDHEN and SYDVKM. This CDR3 spans 15 amino acids. V shed 4 bases and J shed 2 bases, with 14 bases lying between them. Material: CD8+ T cells from PBMCs. The clonotype was recovered from a human donor in good health. The chain joins TRBV28 to TRBJ2-5; D is perhaps TRBD1 or TRBD2 (6 bases each). CDR3 DNA: TGTGCCAGCAGTTACTACAGGGAGGTACAAGAGACCCAGTACTTC. Amino acid sequence: CASSYYREVQETQYF.